The present T cell receptor (beta chain) was sequenced within a study of technical replicates of blood from a few donors. Germline-derived CDR1 and CDR2 are MGHRA and YSYEKL. Trimming pared 4 bases from V and 1 base from J, leaving 10 bases between. This CDR3 has 15 amino acids. The table came from immunoSEQ multiplex PCR; TCRdb's copy has only in-frame clones and leaves some out. The data hold around 100,000 clones, with roughly 94% observed a single time. The sequenced sample consisted of T cells isolated from PBMCs. V gene TRBV4-1 combines with J gene TRBJ2-2; D may be TRBD1 (5 bases). The origin of this receptor is a human donor in good health. The DNA of the CDR3 is TGCGCCAGCAGCCCCTTGGGGCAGAACACCGGGGAGCTGTTTTTT. As protein: CASSPLGQNTGELFF.